A selection of T cell receptor beta chains follows, all from one sample in a study of control samples from healthy donors and cancer patients. Clones were sequenced by immunoSEQ multiplex PCR, and TCRdb holds only the in-frame ones, with some missing. The profile covers roughly 32,000 clones, with around 86% appearing a single time and 1.6% taken by the ten largest. Sequenced input: PBMCs. All receptors come from a woman between 40 and 55 years old with lung cancer. Both conserved end residues are part of each CDR3. D genes are given only for firm matches. Size values are once, few and many counts, or a class for expanded clones, and some rows have none.

V,J,D,size,DNA,CDR3
TRBV3-1/TRBV3-2,TRBJ2-7,TRBD2,few,TGTGCCAGCAGCCAGACCGGGACTAGCTCCTACGAGCAGTACTTC,CASSQTGTSSYEQYF
TRBV21-1,TRBJ1-6,NA,NA,TGTGCCAGCAGGCCAGGGGGGACAGGGAATTCACCCCTCCACTTT,CASRPGGTGNSPLHF
TRBV4-1,TRBJ1-1,NA,NA,TGCGCCAGCAGCCAAGTGGGACACCATGAAGCTTTCTTT,CASSQVGHHEAFF
TRBV3-1/TRBV3-2,TRBJ2-7,NA,NA,TGTGCCAGCAGCCAGGGGTGGGGGAACACCTACGAGCAGTACTTC,CASSQGWGNTYEQYF
TRBV24-1,TRBJ2-3,TRBD2,NA,TGTGCCACCGTGAGCGGGGCCACAGATACGCAGTATTTT,CATVSGATDTQYF
TRBV15,TRBJ2-5,TRBD2,NA,TGTGCCACCAGCAGAGATTCGGGACTAGTGAACCGCCAAGAGACCCAGTACTTC,CATSRDSGLVNRQETQYF
TRBV30,TRBJ1-6,NA,NA,TGTGCCTGGAGTGTGGGGAGGGGAAATTCACCCCTCCACTTT,CAWSVGRGNSPLHF
TRBV3-1/TRBV3-2,TRBJ1-1,NA,NA,TGTGCCAGCAGCCAAGAGGAGGAATTCTCTGAAGCTTTCTTT,CASSQEEEFSEAFF
TRBV9,TRBJ1-6,TRBD1,NA,TGTGCCAGCAGCGGGACCGACAGGGGGCACTATAATTCACCCCTCCACTTT,CASSGTDRGHYNSPLHF
TRBV4-2,TRBJ2-3,TRBD2,NA,TGTGCCAGCAGCCCTACTAGCGGGGGCTCAGGCGGGGATACGCAGTATTTT,CASSPTSGGSGGDTQYF
TRBV11-3,TRBJ2-1,TRBD1,once,TGTGCCAGCAGCTCTGGACAGGGGGCAACTTTTTTAGATGAGCAGTTCTTC,CASSSGQGATFLDEQFF
TRBV7-3,TRBJ2-3,TRBD2,NA,TGTGCCAGCAGCTTAAAAGCGGGGCCAGATACGCAGTATTTT,CASSLKAGPDTQYF
TRBV7-3,TRBJ2-2,TRBD1,NA,TGTGCCAGCGCCAAGACAGGGGGGAACACCGGGGAGCTGTTTTTT,CASAKTGGNTGELFF
TRBV7-8,TRBJ1-5,NA,NA,TGTGCCAGCAGCCTCCGACGGAGCAATCAGCCCCAGCATTTT,CASSLRRSNQPQHF
TRBV6-5,TRBJ1-2,NA,NA,TGTGCCAGCAGCCTTTACATCCACTATGGCTACACCTTC,CASSLYIHYGYTF
TRBV28,TRBJ1-6,NA,NA,TGTGCCAGCAGTTTACTTGGAATGGGGGTTTATAATTCACCCCTCCACTTT,CASSLLGMGVYNSPLHF
TRBV28,TRBJ2-7,NA,NA,TGTGCCAGCAGTTCTCCGTCCAGGGGCGAGCAGTACTTC,CASSSPSRGEQYF
TRBV24-1,TRBJ1-4,NA,once,TGTGCCACCAGTGATTCCGACGGGGCAACTAATGAAAAACTGTTTTTT,CATSDSDGATNEKLFF
TRBV5-1,TRBJ2-5,NA,NA,TGCGCCAGCAGGGCAGGGGCGTACCAAGAGACCCAGTACTTC,CASRAGAYQETQYF
TRBV6-1,TRBJ2-5,NA,NA,TGTGCCAGCAGTGAAGCCGTGTACGGGGGATCGGGAGAGACCCAGTACTTC,CASSEAVYGGSGETQYF
TRBV19,TRBJ1-5,NA,few,TGTGCCAGTAGTTTACAGGGAAGCGATCAGCCCCAGCATTTT,CASSLQGSDQPQHF
TRBV5-1,TRBJ1-2,NA,NA,TGCGCCAGCAGCTTGTCCCAGACAGATAATGGCTACACCTTC,CASSLSQTDNGYTF
TRBV9,TRBJ1-2,TRBD1,NA,TGTGCCAGCAGCGGACCGACAGGGCGGACAGGGGGCTACACCTTC,CASSGPTGRTGGYTF
TRBV4-2,TRBJ1-5,NA,few,TGTGCCAGCCGCTGGACAGATTATAGCAATCAGCCCCAGCATTTT,CASRWTDYSNQPQHF
TRBV30,TRBJ2-7,NA,once,TGTGCCTCGGCGGGTGGGGATCGGTCCTACGAGCAGTACTTC,CASAGGDRSYEQYF
TRBV24-1,TRBJ1-5,NA,NA,TGTGCCACCAGTAAGTCCGGCAATCAGCCCCAGCATTTT,CATSKSGNQPQHF
TRBV5-5,TRBJ2-1,NA,NA,TGTGCCAGCAGCACTGGGGGACGGTCTACTGAGCAGTTCTTC,CASSTGGRSTEQFF
TRBV4-3,TRBJ1-1,TRBD1,NA,TGCGCCAGCAGCCAAGGGGACAGGAGGAACACTGAAGCTTTCTTT,CASSQGDRRNTEAFF
TRBV7-9,TRBJ1-4,NA,few,TGTGCCAGCAGCCCAGGTAGTGTCATCCAGGGCGGTGAAAAACTGTTTTTT,CASSPGSVIQGGEKLFF
TRBV11-3,TRBJ2-7,NA,NA,TGTGCCAGCAGCTTAGAACGGAACGAGCAGTACTTC,CASSLERNEQYF
TRBV10-1,TRBJ1-5,NA,NA,TGCGCCAGCAAGGCCATCCTTTATAGCAATCAGCCCCAGCATTTT,CASKAILYSNQPQHF
TRBV6-6,TRBJ1-2,NA,NA,TGTGCCAGCAGTTACTCGGGGCCGGATCCCTACACCTTC,CASSYSGPDPYTF
TRBV2,TRBJ1-4,NA,NA,TGTGCCAGCAGAAGATTGGGGGGCGCGGTTGAAAAACTGTTTTTT,CASRRLGGAVEKLFF
TRBV6-6,TRBJ2-2,NA,NA,TGTGCCAGCATAGGGGCGAACACCGGGGAGCTGTTTTTT,CASIGANTGELFF
TRBV6-5,TRBJ1-5,NA,once,TGTGCCAGCAGCCGGGGATCTAATCAGCCCCAGCATTTT,CASSRGSNQPQHF
TRBV5-1,TRBJ2-1,TRBD2,NA,TGCGCCAGCAGCCTGGTGGCGGGGGGCCTGCCCTACAATGAGCAGTTCTTC,CASSLVAGGLPYNEQFF
TRBV4-2,TRBJ1-1,NA,NA,TGTGCCAGCAGCCAAGACCCGGGGAACACTGAAGCTTTCTTT,CASSQDPGNTEAFF
TRBV29-1,TRBJ2-7,NA,NA,TGCAGCGTCTCAACTTCCAGCTCCTACGAGCAGTACTTC,CSVSTSSSYEQYF
TRBV7-2,TRBJ2-3,TRBD1,NA,TGTGCCAGCAGCTTAGCGCCAGGGGGCAGTACAGATACGCAGTATTTT,CASSLAPGGSTDTQYF
TRBV5-6,TRBJ2-5,TRBD1,NA,TGTGCCAGCGGGATCGCAGGGGGAGAGACCCAGTACTTC,CASGIAGGETQYF
TRBV6-5,TRBJ1-1,NA,NA,TGTGCCAGCAGAGATCAGAAGAACACTGAAGCTTTCTTT,CASRDQKNTEAFF
TRBV28,TRBJ1-5,TRBD1,NA,TGTGCCAGCAGCCAGGGGGTAAGCAATCAGCCCCAGCATTTT,CASSQGVSNQPQHF
TRBV30,TRBJ2-7,TRBD1,NA,TGTGCCTGGAGCGTACGGACAGGAATACTCTACGAGCAGTACTTC,CAWSVRTGILYEQYF
TRBV5-6,TRBJ1-2,NA,NA,TGTGCCAGCAGCTTGGTTTTGTCCGACTATGGCTACACCTTC,CASSLVLSDYGYTF
TRBV5-8,TRBJ1-2,TRBD1,NA,TGTGCCAGCAGTCTCCATAGGACAGGAAACTATGGCTACACCTTC,CASSLHRTGNYGYTF
TRBV4-3,TRBJ1-2,NA,NA,TGCGCCAGCAGCCAAGATAAGGGGCGCAGCTATGGCTACACCTTC,CASSQDKGRSYGYTF
TRBV5-1,TRBJ2-2,NA,NA,TGCGCCAGCAGCGAGAGGGCCGGAACCGGGGAGCTGTTTTTT,CASSERAGTGELFF
TRBV27,TRBJ1-2,NA,few,TGTGCCAGCAGTTTCTCTGTAAACTATGGCTACACCTTC,CASSFSVNYGYTF